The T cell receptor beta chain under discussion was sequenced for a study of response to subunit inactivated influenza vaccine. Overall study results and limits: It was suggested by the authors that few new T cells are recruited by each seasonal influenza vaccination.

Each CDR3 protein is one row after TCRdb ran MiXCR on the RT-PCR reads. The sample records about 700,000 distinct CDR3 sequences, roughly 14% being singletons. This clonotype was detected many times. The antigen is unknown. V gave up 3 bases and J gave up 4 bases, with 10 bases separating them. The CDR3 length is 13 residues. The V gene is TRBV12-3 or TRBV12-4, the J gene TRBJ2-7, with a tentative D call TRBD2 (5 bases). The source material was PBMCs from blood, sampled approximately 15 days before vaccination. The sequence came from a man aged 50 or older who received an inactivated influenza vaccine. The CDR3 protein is CASSLRDGYEQYF. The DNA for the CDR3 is TGTGCCAGCAGTTTGAGGGATGGATACGAGCAGTACTTC.